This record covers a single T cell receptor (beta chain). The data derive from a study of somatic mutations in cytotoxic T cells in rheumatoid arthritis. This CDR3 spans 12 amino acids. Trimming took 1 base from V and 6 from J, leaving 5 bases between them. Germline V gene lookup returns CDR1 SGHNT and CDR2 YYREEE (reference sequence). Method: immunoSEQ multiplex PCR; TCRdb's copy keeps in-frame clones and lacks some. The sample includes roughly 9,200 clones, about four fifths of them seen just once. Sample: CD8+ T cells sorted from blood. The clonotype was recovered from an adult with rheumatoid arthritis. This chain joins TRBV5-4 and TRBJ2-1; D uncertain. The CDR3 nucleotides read TGTGCCAGCAGCTTGTACCCCAATGAGCAGTTCTTC. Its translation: CASSLYPNEQFF.